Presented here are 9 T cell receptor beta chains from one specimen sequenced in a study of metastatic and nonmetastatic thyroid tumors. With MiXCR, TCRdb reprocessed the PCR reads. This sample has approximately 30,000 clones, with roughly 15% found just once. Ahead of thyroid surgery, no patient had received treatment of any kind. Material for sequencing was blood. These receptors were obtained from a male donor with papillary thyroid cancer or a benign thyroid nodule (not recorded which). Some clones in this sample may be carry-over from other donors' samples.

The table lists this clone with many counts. The chain's CDR3 is CACRGGEYNSPLHF. CDR3 in DNA: TGTGCCTGTAGAGGAGGGGAGTATAATTCACCCCTCCACTTT. V gene TRBV30 combines with J gene TRBJ1-6; possible D gene TRBD1, 5 bases. Germline CDR1 GTSNPN, CDR2 SVGIG (reference sequence). The CDR3 covers 14 residues. The V end was cut by 6 bases, the J end by 4 bases, with 13 bases between.

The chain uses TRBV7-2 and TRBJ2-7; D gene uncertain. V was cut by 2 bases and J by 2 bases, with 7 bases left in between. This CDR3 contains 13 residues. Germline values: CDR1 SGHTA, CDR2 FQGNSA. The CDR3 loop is CASSLLRTYEQYF. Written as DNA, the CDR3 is TGTGCCAGCAGCTTACTCAGAACCTACGAGCAGTACTTC.

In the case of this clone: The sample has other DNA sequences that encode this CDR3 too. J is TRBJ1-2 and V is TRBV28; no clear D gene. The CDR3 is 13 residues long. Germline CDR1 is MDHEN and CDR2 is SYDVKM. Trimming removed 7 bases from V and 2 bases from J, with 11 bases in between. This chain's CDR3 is CASNLDRNYGYTF. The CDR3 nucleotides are TGTGCCAGCAACCTTGATAGAAACTATGGCTACACCTTC.

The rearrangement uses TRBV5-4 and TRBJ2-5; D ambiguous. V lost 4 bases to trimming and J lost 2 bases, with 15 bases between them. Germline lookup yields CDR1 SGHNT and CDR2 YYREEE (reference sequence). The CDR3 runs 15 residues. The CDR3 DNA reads TGTGCCAGCAGCGAGGCCCGAGGTGGGCAAGAGACCCAGTACTTC. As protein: CASSEARGGQETQYF.

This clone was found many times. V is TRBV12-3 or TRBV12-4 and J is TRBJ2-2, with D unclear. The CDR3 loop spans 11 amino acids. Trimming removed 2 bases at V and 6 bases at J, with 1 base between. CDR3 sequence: CASSLSGELFF. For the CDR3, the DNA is TGTGCCAGCAGTTTATCCGGGGAGCTGTTTTTT.

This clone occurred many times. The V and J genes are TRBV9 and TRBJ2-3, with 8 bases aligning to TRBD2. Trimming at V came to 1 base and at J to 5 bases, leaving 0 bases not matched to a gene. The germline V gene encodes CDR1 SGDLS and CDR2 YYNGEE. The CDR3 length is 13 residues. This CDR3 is CASSVLAGDTQYF. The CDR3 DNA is TGTGCCAGCAGCGTACTAGCGGGAGATACGCAGTATTTT.

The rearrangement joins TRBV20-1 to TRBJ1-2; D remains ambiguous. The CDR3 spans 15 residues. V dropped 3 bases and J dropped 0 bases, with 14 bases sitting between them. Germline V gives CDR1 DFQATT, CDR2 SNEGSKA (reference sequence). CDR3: CSASVPESPNYGYTF. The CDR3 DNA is TGCAGTGCTAGCGTGCCGGAGTCCCCTAACTATGGCTACACCTTC.

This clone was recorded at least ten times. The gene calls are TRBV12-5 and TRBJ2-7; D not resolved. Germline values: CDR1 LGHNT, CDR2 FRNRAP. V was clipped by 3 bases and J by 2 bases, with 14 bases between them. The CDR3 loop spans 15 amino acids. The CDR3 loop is CASGFSTNSAYEQYF. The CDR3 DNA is TGTGCTAGTGGTTTTTCAACCAATTCCGCCTACGAGCAGTACTTC. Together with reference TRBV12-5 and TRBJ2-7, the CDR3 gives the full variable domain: DARVTQTPRHKVTEMGQEVTMRCQPILGHNTVFWYRQTMMQGLELLAYFRNRAPLDDSGMPKDRFSAEMPDATLATLKIQPSEPRDSAVYFCASGFSTNSAYEQYFGPGTRLTVT.

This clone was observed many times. CDR3 amino acids: CASSVGQVTEAFF. CDR3 bases: TGTGCCAGCAGCGTCGGACAGGTGACTGAAGCTTTCTTT. The gene calls are TRBV5-6 and TRBJ1-1; 7 nucleotides agree with TRBD1. With 4 bases clipped from V and 5 bases from J, the junction kept 5 bases outside the gene matches. Germline V gene sequence: CDR1 SGHDT, CDR2 YYEEEE. The CDR3 has 13 residues.